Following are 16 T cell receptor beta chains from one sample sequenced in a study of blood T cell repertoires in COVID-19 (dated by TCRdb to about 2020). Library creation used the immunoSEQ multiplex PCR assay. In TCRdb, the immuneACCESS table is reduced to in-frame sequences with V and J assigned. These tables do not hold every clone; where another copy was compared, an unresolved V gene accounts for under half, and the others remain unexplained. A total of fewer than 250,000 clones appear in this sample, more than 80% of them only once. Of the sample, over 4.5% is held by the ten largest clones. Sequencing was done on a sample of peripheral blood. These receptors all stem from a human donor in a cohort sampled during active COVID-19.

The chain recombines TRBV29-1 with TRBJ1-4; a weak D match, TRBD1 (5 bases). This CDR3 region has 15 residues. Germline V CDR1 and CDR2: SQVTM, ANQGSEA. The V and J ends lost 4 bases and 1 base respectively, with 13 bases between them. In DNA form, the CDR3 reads TGCAGCGTTGTTAGCGGGAGGGGAACTAATGAAAAACTGTTTTTT. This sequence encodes CSVVSGRGTNEKLFF.

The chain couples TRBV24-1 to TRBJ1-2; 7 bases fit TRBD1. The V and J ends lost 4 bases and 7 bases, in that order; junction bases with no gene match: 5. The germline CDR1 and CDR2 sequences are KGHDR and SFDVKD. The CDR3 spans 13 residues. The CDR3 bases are TGTGCCACCAGTGAACAGGGGACCGCTGGCTACACCTTC. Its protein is CATSEQGTAGYTF.

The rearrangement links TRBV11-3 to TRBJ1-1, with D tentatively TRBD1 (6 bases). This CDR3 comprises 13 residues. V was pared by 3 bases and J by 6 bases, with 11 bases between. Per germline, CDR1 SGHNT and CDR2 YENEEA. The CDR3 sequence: CASSFRGGSEAFF. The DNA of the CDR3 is TGTGCCAGCAGCTTCAGGGGTGGCTCTGAAGCTTTCTTT.

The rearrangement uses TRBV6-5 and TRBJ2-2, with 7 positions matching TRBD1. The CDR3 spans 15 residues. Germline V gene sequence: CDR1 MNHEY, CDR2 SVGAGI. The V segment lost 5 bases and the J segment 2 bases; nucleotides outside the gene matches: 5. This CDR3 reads CASSRQGANTGELFF. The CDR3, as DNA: TGTGCCAGCAGTCGACAGGGTGCCAACACCGGGGAGCTGTTTTTT.

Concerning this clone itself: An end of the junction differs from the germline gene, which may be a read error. This CDR3 is CSADRLAGEIF. The CDR3 DNA follows: TGCAGTGCTGACAGGCTAGCGGGAGAAATCTTC. V and J are TRBV20-1 and TRBJ2-7, with 10 bases fitting TRBD2. The germline gives CDR1 DFQATT, CDR2 SNEGSKA (reference sequence). The CDR3 sequence is 11 residues long.

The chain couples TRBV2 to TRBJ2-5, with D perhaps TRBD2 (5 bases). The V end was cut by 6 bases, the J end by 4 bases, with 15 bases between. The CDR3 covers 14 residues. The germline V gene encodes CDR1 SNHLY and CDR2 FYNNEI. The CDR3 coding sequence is TGTGCCAGCAGGGTACCGAATGGAGGAGAGACCCAGTACTTC. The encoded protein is CASRVPNGGETQYF. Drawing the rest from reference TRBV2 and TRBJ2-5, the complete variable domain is EPEVTQTPSHQVTQMGQEVILRCVPISNHLYFYWYRQILGQKVEFLVSFYNNEISEKSEIFDDQFSVERPDGSNFTLKIRSTKLEDSAMYFCASRVPNGGETQYFGPGTRLLVL.

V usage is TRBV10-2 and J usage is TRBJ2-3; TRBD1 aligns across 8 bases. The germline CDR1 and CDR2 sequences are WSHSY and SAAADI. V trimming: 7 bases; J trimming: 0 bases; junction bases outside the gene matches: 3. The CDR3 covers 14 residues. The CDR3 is CASTDRGSTDTQYF. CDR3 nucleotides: TGCGCCAGCACTGACAGGGGTAGCACAGATACGCAGTATTTT.

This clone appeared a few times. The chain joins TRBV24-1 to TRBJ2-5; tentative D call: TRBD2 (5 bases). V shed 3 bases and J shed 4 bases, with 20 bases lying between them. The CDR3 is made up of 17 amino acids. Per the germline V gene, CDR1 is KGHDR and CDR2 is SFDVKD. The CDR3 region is CATSDHGGAVSGETQYF. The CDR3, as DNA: TGTGCCACCAGTGATCATGGAGGAGCCGTGTCGGGAGAGACCCAGTACTTC.

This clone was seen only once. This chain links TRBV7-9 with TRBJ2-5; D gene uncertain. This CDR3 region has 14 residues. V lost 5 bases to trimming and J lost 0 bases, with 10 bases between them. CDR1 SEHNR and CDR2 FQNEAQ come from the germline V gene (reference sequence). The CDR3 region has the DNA TGTGCCAGCAGCAAGTCCGGGTACCAAGAGACCCAGTACTTC. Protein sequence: CASSKSGYQETQYF. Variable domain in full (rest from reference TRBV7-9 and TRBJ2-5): DTGVSQNPRHKITKRGQNVTFRCDPISEHNRLYWYRQTLGQGPEFLTYFQNEAQLEKSRLLSDRFSAERPKGSFSTLEIQRTEQGDSAMYLCASSKSGYQETQYFGPGTRLLVL.

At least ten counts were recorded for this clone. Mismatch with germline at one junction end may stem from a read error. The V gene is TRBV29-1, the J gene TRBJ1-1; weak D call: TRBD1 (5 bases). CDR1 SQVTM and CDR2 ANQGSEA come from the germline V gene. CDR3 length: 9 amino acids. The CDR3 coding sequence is TGCAGCGTTGGACAGAAAGGGAACTTT. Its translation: CSVGQKGNF. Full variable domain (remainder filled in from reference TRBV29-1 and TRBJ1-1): SAVISQKPSRDICQRGTSLTIQCQVDSQVTMMFWYRQQPGQSLTLIATANQGSEATYESGFVIDKFPISRPNLTFSTLTVSNMSPEDSSIYLCSVGQKGNFGQGTRLTVV.

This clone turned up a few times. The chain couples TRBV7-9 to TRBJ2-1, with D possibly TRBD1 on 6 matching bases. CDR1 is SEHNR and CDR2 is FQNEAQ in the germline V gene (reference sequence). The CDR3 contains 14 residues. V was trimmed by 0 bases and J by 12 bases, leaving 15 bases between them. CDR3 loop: CASSLAGAESGQFF. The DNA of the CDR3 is TGTGCCAGCAGCTTAGCGGGGGCCGAGTCGGGGCAGTTCTTC.

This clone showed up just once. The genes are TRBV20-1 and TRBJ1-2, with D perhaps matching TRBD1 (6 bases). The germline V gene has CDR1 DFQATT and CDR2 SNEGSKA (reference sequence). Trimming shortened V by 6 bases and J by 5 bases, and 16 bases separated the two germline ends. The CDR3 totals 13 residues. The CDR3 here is CSASRGARYGYTF. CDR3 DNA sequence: TGCAGTGCCAGTCGGGGGGCGCGGTATGGCTACACCTTC.

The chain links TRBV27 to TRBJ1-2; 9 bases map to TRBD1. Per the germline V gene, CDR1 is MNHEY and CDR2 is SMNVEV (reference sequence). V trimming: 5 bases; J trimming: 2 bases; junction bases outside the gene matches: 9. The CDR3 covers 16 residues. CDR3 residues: CASSTIRTGENYGYTF. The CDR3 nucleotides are TGTGCCAGCAGTACGATAAGGACAGGGGAAAACTATGGCTACACCTTC.

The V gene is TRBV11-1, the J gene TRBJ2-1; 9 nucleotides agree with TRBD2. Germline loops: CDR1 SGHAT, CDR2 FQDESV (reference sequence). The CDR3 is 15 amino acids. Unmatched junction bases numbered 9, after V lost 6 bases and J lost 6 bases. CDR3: CASRQSREGPNEQFF. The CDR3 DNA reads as TGTGCCAGCAGGCAATCGCGGGAGGGCCCCAATGAGCAGTTCTTC.

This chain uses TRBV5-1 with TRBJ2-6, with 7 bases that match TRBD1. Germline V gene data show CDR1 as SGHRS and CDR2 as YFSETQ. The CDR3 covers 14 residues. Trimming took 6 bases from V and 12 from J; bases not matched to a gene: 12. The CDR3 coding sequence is TGCGCCAGCAACCCCCGGACAGGTTCCGGCGTCCTGACTTTC. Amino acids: CASNPRTGSGVLTF.

In DNA form, the CDR3 reads TGTGCCAGCTCCCTGCCTAGGGGGAACACTGAAGCTTTCTTT. Protein sequence: CASSLPRGNTEAFF. The chain combines TRBV18 with TRBJ1-1; the D gene is possibly TRBD1 (5 bases). This CDR3 contains 14 residues. The V end lost 6 bases, the J end lost 1 base, and 12 bases lay between the germline ends. Germline V gene sequence: CDR1 KGHSH, CDR2 LQKENI.